This T cell receptor (beta chain) is drawn from a study of cytomegalovirus exposure and HLA in healthy donors. General study findings and limits: Only CMV serostatus was available as immune exposure information. Presence/absence analyses assumed roughly uniform sequencing depth across donors, which may not hold.

Of note for this clone: Its specificity is unknown.

13 Jbeta primers and 60 Vbeta primers were used for the PCR. In the original processing: The count from a later analysis was 79 million or so unique TCR beta chains, around 11 million of them shared. The table came from immunoSEQ multiplex PCR; TCRdb's copy has only in-frame clones and leaves some out. From that table come the V and J calls and clone size; the DNA was used to work out D and trimming. The top ten hold 2% to 2.5% of the sample, which has around 140,000 clones, 55% to 80% seen once. This receptor was obtained from a woman in her thirties or forties in good health and CMV-seronegative. Source material: PBMCs.

CDR3 in amino acids: CAWSPQGYQPQHF. The DNA of the CDR3 is TGTGCCTGGAGCCCACAGGGCTATCAGCCCCAGCATTTT. The chain is built from TRBV30 and TRBJ1-5; tentative D call: TRBD1 (6 bases). Per germline, CDR1 GTSNPN and CDR2 SVGIG (reference sequence). The CDR3 has 13 amino acids. V was pared by 3 bases and J by 5 bases, with 11 bases between.